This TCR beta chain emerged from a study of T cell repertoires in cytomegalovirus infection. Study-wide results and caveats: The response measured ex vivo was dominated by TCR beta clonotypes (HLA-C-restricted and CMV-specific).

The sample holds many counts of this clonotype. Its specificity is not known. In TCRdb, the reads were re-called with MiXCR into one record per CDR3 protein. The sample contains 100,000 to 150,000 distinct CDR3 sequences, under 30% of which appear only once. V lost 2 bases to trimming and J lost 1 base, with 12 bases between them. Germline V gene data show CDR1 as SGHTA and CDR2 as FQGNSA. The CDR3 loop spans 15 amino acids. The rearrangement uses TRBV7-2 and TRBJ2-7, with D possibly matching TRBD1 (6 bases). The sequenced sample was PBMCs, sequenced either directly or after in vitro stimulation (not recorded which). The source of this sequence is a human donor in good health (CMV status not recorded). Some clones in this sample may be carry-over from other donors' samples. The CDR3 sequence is CASSLFGQRSYEQYF. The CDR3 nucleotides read TGTGCCAGCAGCTTATTCGGACAGAGATCCTACGAGCAGTACTTC.